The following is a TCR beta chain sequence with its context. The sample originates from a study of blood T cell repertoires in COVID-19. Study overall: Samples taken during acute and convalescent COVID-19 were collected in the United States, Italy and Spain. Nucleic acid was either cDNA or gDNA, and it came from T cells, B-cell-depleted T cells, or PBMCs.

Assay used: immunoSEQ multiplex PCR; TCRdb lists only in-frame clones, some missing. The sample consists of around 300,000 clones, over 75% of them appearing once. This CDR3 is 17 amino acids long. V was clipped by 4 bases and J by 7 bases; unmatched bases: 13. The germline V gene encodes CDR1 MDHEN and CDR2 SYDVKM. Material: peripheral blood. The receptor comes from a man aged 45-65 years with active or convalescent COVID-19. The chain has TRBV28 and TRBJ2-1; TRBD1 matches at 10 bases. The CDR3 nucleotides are TGTGCCAGCAGTTCTGTGTGGGACAGGGGCCCACCAAATGAGCAGTTCTTC. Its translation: CASSSVWDRGPPNEQFF.